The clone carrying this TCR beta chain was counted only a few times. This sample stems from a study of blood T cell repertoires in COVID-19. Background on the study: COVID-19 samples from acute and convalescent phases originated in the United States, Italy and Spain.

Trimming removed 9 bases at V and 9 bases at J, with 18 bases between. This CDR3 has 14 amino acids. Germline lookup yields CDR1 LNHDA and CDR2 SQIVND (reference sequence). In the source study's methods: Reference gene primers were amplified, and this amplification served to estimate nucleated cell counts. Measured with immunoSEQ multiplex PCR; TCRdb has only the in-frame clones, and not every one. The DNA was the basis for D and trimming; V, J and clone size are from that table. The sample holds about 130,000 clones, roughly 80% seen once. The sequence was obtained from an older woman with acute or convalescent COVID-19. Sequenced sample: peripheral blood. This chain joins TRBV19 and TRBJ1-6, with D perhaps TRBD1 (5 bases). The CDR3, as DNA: TGTGCCAGCCAAAGGGGAGGCGGAGGTTCACCCCTCCACTTT. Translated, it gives CASQRGGGGSPLHF. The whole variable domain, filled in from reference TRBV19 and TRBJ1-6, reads DGGITQSPKYLFRKEGQNVTLSCEQNLNHDAMYWYRQDPGQGLRLIYYSQIVNDFQKGDIAEGYSVSREKKESFPLTVTSAQKNPTAFYLCASQRGGGGSPLHFGNGTRLTVT.